The sequence of this T cell receptor beta chain was determined in a study of blood T cell repertoires in COVID-19. Study background: Acute-phase and convalescent COVID-19 samples originated in the United States, Italy and Spain. From T cells, B-cell-depleted T cells, or PBMCs came the material, which was cDNA or gDNA.

Method: immunoSEQ multiplex PCR; TCRdb's copy keeps in-frame clones and lacks some. Of 100,000 to 120,000 clones listed, 85% were seen once; the top ten hold about 13%. The CDR3 is 12 amino acids. Deletions cut 3 bases from V and 6 bases from J, with 6 bases between. CDR1 and CDR2 (germline): MNHEY, SVGEGT. This chain connects TRBV6-2 or TRBV6-3 to TRBJ2-1; D remains unclear. Material for sequencing was peripheral blood. The TCR originated in a human donor in a cohort sampled during active COVID-19. CDR3 in DNA: TGTGCCAGCAGTTATCCTATCAATGAGCAGTTCTTC. Its protein is CASSYPINEQFF.